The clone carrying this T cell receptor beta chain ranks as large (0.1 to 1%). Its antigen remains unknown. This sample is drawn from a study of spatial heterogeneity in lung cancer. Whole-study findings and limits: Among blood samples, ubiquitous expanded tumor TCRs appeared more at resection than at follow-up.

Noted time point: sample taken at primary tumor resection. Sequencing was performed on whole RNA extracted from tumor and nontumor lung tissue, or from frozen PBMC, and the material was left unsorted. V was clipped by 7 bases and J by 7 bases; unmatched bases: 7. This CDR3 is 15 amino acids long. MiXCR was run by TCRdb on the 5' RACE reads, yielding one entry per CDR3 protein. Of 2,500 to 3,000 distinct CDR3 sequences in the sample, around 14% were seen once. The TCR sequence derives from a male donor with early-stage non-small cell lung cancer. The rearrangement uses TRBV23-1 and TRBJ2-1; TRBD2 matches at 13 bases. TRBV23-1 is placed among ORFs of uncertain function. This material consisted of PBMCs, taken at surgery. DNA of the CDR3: TGCGCCAGCATTGGGTTGACTAGCGGGAGGAATGAGCAGTTCTTC. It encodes CASIGLTSGRNEQFF.